Shown below are 30 T cell receptor beta chains from a single sample sequenced in a study of blood T cell repertoires in COVID-19. Clones were read by immunoSEQ multiplex PCR, and TCRdb kept only the in-frame ones, dropping some. The table shows about 130,000 clones, with about four fifths occurring only once. Sequencing used PBMCs or T cells enriched from blood (not recorded which). Receptor source: a man in his fifties or sixties who had recovered from COVID-19.

The chain recombines TRBV21-1 with TRBJ1-5; the DNA was not compared with TRBD1, the D call given in the table. TRBV21-1 represents a pseudogene. This CDR3 comprises 16 residues. CDR3: CASSLNPNRGHQPQHF. In nucleotides, the CDR3 is TGTGCCAGCAGCTTAAACCCCAACAGGGGGCACCAGCCCCAGCATTTT.

This rearrangement joins TRBV5-1 to TRBJ1-1; tentatively, D is TRBD1 (5 bases). V was clipped by 0 bases and J by 4 bases, with 10 bases between them. Germline lookup yields CDR1 SGHRS and CDR2 YFSETQ. The CDR3 totals 14 residues. The CDR3 sequence is CASSLAAGPTEAFF. CDR3 in DNA: TGCGCCAGCAGCTTGGCCGCGGGACCCACTGAAGCTTTCTTT.

The chain couples TRBV28 to TRBJ1-2; D remains ambiguous. The CDR3 extends over 12 amino acids. The germline V gene has CDR1 MDHEN and CDR2 SYDVKM. Trimming took 8 bases from V and 7 from J, leaving 14 bases between them. The CDR3 reads CASAHGFAGYTF. CDR3 DNA: TGTGCCAGCGCCCACGGGTTCGCTGGCTACACCTTC.

V and J are TRBV7-9 and TRBJ1-5; possible D gene TRBD1, 6 bases. V was shortened by 3 bases and J by 5 bases, with 11 bases between the two germline ends. Per germline, CDR1 SEHNR and CDR2 FQNEAQ (reference sequence). The CDR3 is made up of 14 amino acids. The CDR3 protein is CASSFGQLHQPQHF. Here the CDR3 DNA reads TGTGCCAGCAGCTTCGGACAGCTCCATCAGCCCCAGCATTTT.

The rearrangement uses TRBV30 and TRBJ2-5; 8 bases line up with TRBD2. V dropped 4 bases and J dropped 4; count of bases not matched to a gene: 5. The length of the CDR3 is 13 residues. The germline CDR1 and CDR2 sequences are GTSNPN and SVGIG (reference sequence). DNA for the CDR3: TGTGCCTGGATCGGGGGGGCCGGAGAGACCCAGTACTTC. Its translation is CAWIGGAGETQYF. Looking up the rest from reference TRBV30 and TRBJ2-5 gives the full variable domain: SQTIHQWPATLVQPVGSPLSLECTVEGTSNPNLYWYRQAAGRGLQLLFYSVGIGQISSEVPQNLSASRPQDRQFILSSKKLLLSDSGFYLCAWIGGAGETQYFGPGTRLLVL.

This chain uses TRBV7-8 with TRBJ1-2; TRBD1 agrees at 7 bases. The germline gives CDR1 SGHVS, CDR2 FQNEAQ. The CDR3 runs 17 residues. J gave up 7 bases and V 2 bases, and 16 bases lay outside the gene matches. CDR3 sequence: CASSLSHPGQAQGGYTF. Written as DNA, the CDR3 is TGTGCCAGCAGCTTATCCCACCCCGGACAGGCGCAGGGTGGCTACACCTTC.

The chain couples TRBV20-1 to TRBJ2-5; the match to TRBD2 covers 10 bases. CDR1 and CDR2 from the germline V gene are DFQATT and SNEGSKA (reference sequence). The CDR3 totals 15 residues. V lost 3 bases, J lost 1 base, and 5 bases stayed unmatched. The CDR3 here is CSASPSGGFQETQYF. The CDR3 nucleotides are TGCAGTGCTAGTCCTAGCGGGGGTTTCCAAGAGACCCAGTACTTC.

Only one count was recorded for this clone. The rearrangement uses TRBV2 and TRBJ2-2, with 7 positions matching TRBD2. The junction had 7 bases not matched to a gene; V was cut back by 3 bases and J by 6 bases. The CDR3 extends over 15 amino acids. The germline CDR1 and CDR2 sequences are SNHLY and FYNNEI. The chain's CDR3 is CASSEQAGRSGELFF. The CDR3 DNA reads TGTGCCAGCAGTGAGCAGGCCGGGAGGTCCGGGGAGCTGTTTTTT.

V and J are TRBV7-2 and TRBJ1-6; TRBD1 matches 7 bases. Germline V lookup: CDR1 SGHTA, CDR2 FQGNSA. This CDR3 comprises 15 residues. V lost 2 bases and J lost 7; bases outside the gene matches: 5. This CDR3 is CASSLSPGGNSPLHF. The DNA of the CDR3 is TGTGCCAGCAGCTTAAGTCCAGGGGGGAATTCACCCCTCCACTTT.

V and J are TRBV28 and TRBJ1-5; D unclear. The CDR3 runs 14 residues. V was shortened by 3 bases and J by 6 bases, with 12 bases between the two germline ends. In germline, CDR1 is MDHEN, CDR2 SYDVKM. CDR3 DNA sequence: TGTGCCAGCAGTTTCGGCCTCGGGAGTCAGCCCCAGCATTTT. Translation: CASSFGLGSQPQHF.

This clone was detected a few times. The rearrangement links TRBV19 to TRBJ1-3; TRBD1 matches at 7 bases. The V gene's germline CDR1 is LNHDA and CDR2 SQIVND (reference sequence). The V and J ends lost 5 bases and 2 bases, in that order; junction bases with no gene match: 3. The CDR3 consists of 14 residues. DNA of the CDR3: TGTGCCAGTAGTCCCCAGGGGGCTGGAAACACCATATATTTT. Residues: CASSPQGAGNTIYF.

The chain recombines TRBV9 with TRBJ2-5, with TRBD2 matching over 10 bases. The CDR3 totals 17 residues. CDR1 SGDLS and CDR2 YYNGEE come from the germline V gene. With 0 bases clipped from V and 1 base from J, the junction kept 6 bases outside the gene matches. The CDR3 bases are TGTGCCAGCAGCGTAGGAGATAGCGGGGGGTTCCAAGAGACCCAGTACTTC. It translates to CASSVGDSGGFQETQYF.

The chain employs TRBV28 and TRBJ2-3, with 12 nucleotides matching TRBD2. Germline values: CDR1 MDHEN, CDR2 SYDVKM. The length of the CDR3 is 15 residues. Trimming took 5 bases from V and 10 from J; bases not matched to a gene: 10. The CDR3 DNA follows: TGTGCCAGCAGTCCTGGTTCTAGCGGGGGGGACTCGCAGTATTTT. Residues: CASSPGSSGGDSQYF.

The count of this clone is one. This sequence joins TRBV19 and TRBJ1-5, with 10 positions matching TRBD1. Trimming at V came to 3 bases and at J to 4 bases, leaving 15 bases not matched to a gene. The CDR3 has 19 residues. CDR1 is LNHDA, CDR2 SQIVND, per germline (reference sequence). CDR3 region: CASSILTTHWTGGNQPQHF. The CDR3, as DNA: TGTGCCAGTAGTATTCTCACCACACATTGGACAGGGGGGAATCAGCCCCAGCATTTT.

The gene calls are TRBV27 and TRBJ1-6; tentatively, D is TRBD1 (6 bases). CDR3 length: 17 residues. The germline V gene has CDR1 MNHEY and CDR2 SMNVEV (reference sequence). Trimming cost V 4 bases and J 0 bases, with 13 bases left between them. The CDR3 here is CASSSGASYSYNSPLHF. CDR3 bases: TGTGCCAGCAGTTCAGGGGCCAGTTACTCCTATAATTCACCCCTCCACTTT.

The rearrangement joins TRBV5-1 to TRBJ2-7; 8 bases are shared with TRBD1. The CDR3 covers 14 residues. V lost 2 bases to trimming and J lost 0 bases; unmatched junction nucleotides: 1. The germline CDR1 and CDR2 sequences are SGHRS and YFSETQ. CDR3 protein: CASSLQGGSYEQYF. In nucleotides, the CDR3 is TGCGCCAGCAGCTTACAGGGGGGCTCCTACGAGCAGTACTTC.

In nucleotides, the CDR3 is TGCGCCAGCAGCCAAAACAGGGGGGGACATCCCTTCGATGAGCAGTTCTTC. Amino acid sequence: CASSQNRGGHPFDEQFF. The chain combines TRBV4-3 with TRBJ2-1, with a tentative D call TRBD1 (8 bases). The CDR3 has 17 residues. The ends were cut back, 2 bases at V and 8 bases at J, with 22 bases in the middle. Germline loops: CDR1 LGHNA, CDR2 YSLEER.

The chain recombines TRBV7-9 with TRBJ2-5; D not certain. Germline V gene lookup returns CDR1 SEHNR and CDR2 FQNEAQ (reference sequence). The CDR3 spans 12 residues. With 7 bases removed from V and 4 bases from J, the gap between germline ends came to 10 bases. The CDR3 region is CASTGSLETQYF. CDR3 nucleotides: TGTGCCAGCACGGGCAGTCTAGAGACCCAGTACTTC.

V usage is TRBV5-1 and J usage is TRBJ1-6; D remains unclear. Germline V lookup: CDR1 SGHRS, CDR2 YFSETQ. V lost 7 bases and J lost 0, with 11 bases in between. This CDR3 is 15 amino acids long. The CDR3 coding sequence is TGCGCCAGCTGCCTGAGCGGCTCCTATAATTCACCCCTCCACTTT. This sequence encodes CASCLSGSYNSPLHF.

The V gene is TRBV5-4, the J gene TRBJ2-1; 10 positions agree with TRBD2. Trimming cost V 4 bases and J 12 bases; bases outside gene matches: 25. Germline V lookup: CDR1 SGHNT, CDR2 YYREEE (reference sequence). This CDR3 contains 19 residues. The CDR3 sequence: CASSLPGLARARGVIGQFF. CDR3 nucleotides: TGTGCCAGCAGCCTCCCGGGACTAGCGAGGGCCCGGGGGGTGATTGGGCAGTTCTTC.

The chain carries TRBV7-9 and TRBJ2-2; D remains unclear. The CDR3 runs 16 residues. Germline assignment: CDR1 SEHNR and CDR2 FQNEAQ (reference sequence). V dropped 3 bases and J dropped 6 bases, with 17 bases sitting between them. CDR3: CASSFRGAQEAGELFF. The CDR3, as DNA: TGTGCCAGCAGCTTCCGTGGAGCGCAAGAAGCCGGGGAGCTGTTTTTT.

The gene calls are TRBV10-1 and TRBJ1-1; tentatively, D is TRBD1 (5 bases). Germline CDR1 reads WNHNN; CDR2 reads SYGVQD (reference sequence). The V gene lost 0 bases and the J gene lost 6 bases, with 17 bases spanning the gap. This CDR3 region has 16 residues. For the CDR3, the DNA is TGCGCCAGCAGTGAGTCGACTCTGGCAGGGATCGCTGAAGCTTTCTTT. Translated, it gives CASSESTLAGIAEAFF.

A few counts support this clone. J is TRBJ2-7 and V is TRBV6-2 or TRBV6-3; TRBD1 agrees at 7 bases. The length of the CDR3 is 12 residues. Germline V lookup: CDR1 MNHEY, CDR2 SVGEGT. J was trimmed by 3 bases and V by 5 bases; bases with no gene match: 1. CDR3: CASSGTVYEQYF. CDR3 DNA: TGTGCCAGCAGTGGGACAGTCTACGAGCAGTACTTC.

The rearrangement joins TRBV27 to TRBJ1-2, with D possibly being TRBD1 (5 bases). This CDR3 spans 15 amino acids. The V gene lost 6 bases and the J gene lost 4 bases, with 18 bases spanning the gap. CDR1 and CDR2 from the germline V gene are MNHEY and SMNVEV (reference sequence). In DNA, the CDR3 is TGTGCCAGCAGACCCCTCCGGCAGGGCGGCTATGGCTACACCTTC. This sequence encodes CASRPLRQGGYGYTF.

V and J are TRBV19 and TRBJ2-5, with 8 bases matching TRBD1. Germline trimming cut 1 base from V and 5 bases from J; bases unmatched to any gene: 6. The CDR3 runs to 15 residues. Germline assignment: CDR1 LNHDA and CDR2 SQIVND (reference sequence). The DNA of the CDR3 is TGTGCCAGTAGTATAGCCCAGGGGGCGCGTGAGACCCAGTACTTC. It translates to CASSIAQGARETQYF. Full variable domain (missing parts from reference TRBV19 and TRBJ2-5): DGGITQSPKYLFRKEGQNVTLSCEQNLNHDAMYWYRQDPGQGLRLIYYSQIVNDFQKGDIAEGYSVSREKKESFPLTVTSAQKNPTAFYLCASSIAQGARETQYFGPGTRLLVL.

This CDR3 reads CASSQAVPDRGRGGEQFF. CDR3 bases: TGTGCCAGCAGCCAAGCGGTCCCGGACAGGGGGCGGGGGGGTGAGCAGTTCTTC. The rearrangement joins TRBV14 to TRBJ2-1; 11 nucleotides match TRBD1. From germline, CDR1 is SGHDN and CDR2 FVKESK. The CDR3 has 18 residues. The V and J ends lost 1 base and 9 bases, in that order; junction bases with no gene match: 14.

This rearrangement joins TRBV30 to TRBJ2-7; tentative D call: TRBD2 (6 bases). The CDR3 has 11 amino acids. The germline V and J ends were trimmed by 5 bases and 7 bases, with 12 bases remaining between them. Germline loops: CDR1 GTSNPN, CDR2 SVGIG (reference sequence). This CDR3 reads CAWGGAGEQYF. The DNA for the CDR3 is TGTGCCTGGGGGGGTGCGGGGGAGCAGTACTTC.

The chain carries TRBV5-1 and TRBJ1-2, with a weak D call TRBD1 (6 bases). This CDR3 has 15 amino acids. The V end was cut by 0 bases, the J end by 6 bases, with 15 bases between. From germline, CDR1 is SGHRS and CDR2 YFSETQ. CDR3 sequence reads: CASSLDRAIWNGYTF. In DNA form, the CDR3 reads TGCGCCAGCAGCTTGGACAGGGCGATATGGAATGGCTACACCTTC.

The chain is built from TRBV13 and TRBJ1-1, with TRBD1 matching over 9 bases. The CDR3 runs to 13 residues. Trimming removed 5 bases from V and 6 bases from J; junction bases left unmatched: 4. The germline V gene has CDR1 PRHDT and CDR2 FYEKMQ (reference sequence). CDR3 in DNA: TGTGCCAGCAGCATCCGGGACAGGGCTGAAGCTTTCTTT. This gives the protein CASSIRDRAEAFF.

This chain links TRBV9 with TRBJ2-2; 9 bases map to TRBD1. Germline trimming cut 2 bases from V and 5 bases from J; bases unmatched to any gene: 10. Per germline, CDR1 SGDLS and CDR2 YYNGEE. This CDR3 spans 17 amino acids. The CDR3 region has the DNA TGTGCCAGCAGCGTCGGTCCGGGACAGGGTATTACCGGGGAGCTGTTTTTT. Its protein is CASSVGPGQGITGELFF. The full variable domain, in which reference TRBV9 and TRBJ2-2 provide the parts outside the CDR3, is DSGVTQTPKHLITATGQRVTLRCSPRSGDLSVYWYQQSLDQGLQFLIQYYNGEERAKGNILERFSAQQFPDLHSELNLSSLELGDSALYFCASSVGPGQGITGELFFGEGSRLTVL.